The 11 T cell receptor beta chains below were found in one sample sequenced in a study of T-cell reconstitution after alpha-beta-depleted transplantation in children. Researchers prepared the TCRbeta library using unique molecular identifiers, the study reports. TCRdb recomputed calls from the PCR reads with MiXCR, one row per CDR3 protein. This repertoire shows about 400,000 distinct CDR3 sequences, 20% found once; its top ten account for less than 4.5%. The sequencing here drew on PBMCs from the stem cell graft donor, taken from the stem cell graft. All receptors come from a human donor who donated a stem cell graft to a child with acute myeloid leukemia.

This clonotype was seen at least ten times. The J gene is TRBJ2-7, the V gene TRBV27; possibly TRBD1 or TRBD2 for D (6 bases each). This CDR3 comprises 14 residues. Germline V gene data show CDR1 as MNHEY and CDR2 as SMNVEV (reference sequence). Trimming cost V 2 bases and J 3 bases, with 11 bases left between them. In DNA, the CDR3 is TGTGCCAGCAGTTTACAGGGGAGGTACTACGAGCAGTACTTC. It yields the protein CASSLQGRYYEQYF.

The chain is built from TRBV27 and TRBJ1-3; D ambiguous. Trimming shortened V by 8 bases and J by 3 bases, and 11 bases separated the two germline ends. The CDR3 runs to 13 residues. The germline V gene has CDR1 MNHEY and CDR2 SMNVEV (reference sequence). CDR3 residues: CASRSEIGNTIYF. The CDR3, as DNA: TGTGCCAGCCGCTCGGAAATTGGAAACACCATATATTTT.

Only a few counts were recorded for this clonotype. The J gene is TRBJ2-1, the V gene TRBV29-1; D remains ambiguous. CDR1 SQVTM and CDR2 ANQGSEA come from the germline V gene. The CDR3 contains 12 residues. The V end was cut by 4 bases, the J end by 2 bases, with 6 bases between. The CDR3 bases are TGCAGCGTTGCCGGGCCCTACAATGAGCAGTTCTTC. It encodes CSVAGPYNEQFF.

This clonotype came up a few times. The J gene is TRBJ1-2, the V gene TRBV7-9, with D uncertain. V was pared by 4 bases and J by 8 bases, with 11 bases between. The germline gives CDR1 SEHNR, CDR2 FQNEAQ (reference sequence). This CDR3 contains 12 residues. The CDR3 spells CASSSDVSGYTF. The CDR3 DNA reads as TGTGCCAGCAGCTCCGACGTCAGCGGCTACACCTTC.

In its sample, this clonotype was seen many times. This rearrangement joins TRBV6-5 to TRBJ2-3; 10 bases fit TRBD1. Trimming took 6 bases from V and 1 from J; bases not matched to a gene: 7. The CDR3 runs 16 residues. CDR1 MNHEY and CDR2 SVGAGI come from the germline V gene. CDR3 bases: TGTGCCAGCAGCCCGGGACAGGGGATTGGCACAGATACGCAGTATTTT. Translation: CASSPGQGIGTDTQYF.

This chain links TRBV4-2 with TRBJ2-2, with 11 bases lining up with TRBD2. J lost 1 base, V lost 3 bases, and 7 bases had no gene match. The CDR3 extends over 18 amino acids. CDR1 is LGHNA and CDR2 is YNFKEQ in the germline V gene. The CDR3: CASSHPGLAVVNTGELFF. CDR3 coding DNA: TGTGCCAGCAGCCACCCGGGACTAGCGGTCGTGAACACCGGGGAGCTGTTTTTT.

This clonotype was detected a few times. The CDR3 loop reads CASSIAGGPGQFF. CDR3 nucleotides: TGTGCCAGCAGCATAGCGGGAGGGCCGGGGCAGTTCTTC. This chain links TRBV12-3 or TRBV12-4 with TRBJ2-1, with TRBD2 matching over 11 bases. With 6 bases clipped from V and 12 bases from J, the junction kept 7 bases outside the gene matches. CDR3 length: 13 amino acids.

In its sample, this clonotype was seen a few times. The rearrangement links TRBV28 to TRBJ2-3, with 9 bases matching TRBD1. Germline V CDR1 and CDR2: MDHEN, SYDVKM. V was clipped by 4 bases and J by 4 bases; unmatched bases: 6. This CDR3 is 15 amino acids long. The CDR3 bases are TGTGCCAGCAGTTCGTTTAGGACAGGGGCAGATACGCAGTATTTT. Translating gives CASSSFRTGADTQYF.

This clonotype was seen repeatedly, ten times or more. J is TRBJ2-1 and V is TRBV28, with no clear D. V was pared by 2 bases and J by 5 bases, with 10 bases between. The germline gives CDR1 MDHEN, CDR2 SYDVKM. The length of the CDR3 is 14 residues. The CDR3 loop is CASSLGQYHNEQFF. CDR3 DNA sequence: TGTGCCAGCAGTTTAGGCCAGTACCACAATGAGCAGTTCTTC.

This clonotype occurred many times. The chain joins TRBV20-1 to TRBJ1-1; D possibly corresponds to TRBD1 (5 bases). Deletions cut 1 base from V and 0 bases from J, with 9 bases between. CDR1 and CDR2 (germline): DFQATT, SNEGSKA (reference sequence). The CDR3 sequence is 14 residues long. CDR3 region: CSARVGTLNTEAFF. The CDR3 DNA reads TGCAGTGCTAGAGTTGGGACGCTGAACACTGAAGCTTTCTTT.

The chain recombines TRBV20-1 with TRBJ1-1; no clear D gene. CDR1 and CDR2 (germline): DFQATT, SNEGSKA (reference sequence). The CDR3 has 11 residues. V dropped 3 bases and J dropped 3 bases, with 5 bases sitting between them. The chain's CDR3 is CSASVDTEAFF. The CDR3 DNA follows: TGCAGTGCTAGTGTCGACACTGAAGCTTTCTTT.